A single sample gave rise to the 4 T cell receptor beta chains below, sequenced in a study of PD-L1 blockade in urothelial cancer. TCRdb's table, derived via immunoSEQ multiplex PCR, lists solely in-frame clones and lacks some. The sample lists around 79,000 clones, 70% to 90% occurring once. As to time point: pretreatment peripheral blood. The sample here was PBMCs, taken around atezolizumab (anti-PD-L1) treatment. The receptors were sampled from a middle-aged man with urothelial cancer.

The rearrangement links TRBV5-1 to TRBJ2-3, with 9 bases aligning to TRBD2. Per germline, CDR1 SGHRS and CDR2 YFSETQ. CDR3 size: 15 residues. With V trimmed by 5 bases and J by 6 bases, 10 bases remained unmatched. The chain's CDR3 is CASRIAGVGSDTQYF. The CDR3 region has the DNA TGCGCCAGCAGGATAGCGGGAGTGGGGTCGGATACGCAGTATTTT. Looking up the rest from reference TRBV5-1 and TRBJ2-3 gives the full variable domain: KAGVTQTPRYLIKTRGQQVTLSCSPISGHRSVSWYQQTPGQGLQFLFEYFSETQRNKGNFPGRFSGRQFSNSRSEMNVSTLELGDSALYLCASRIAGVGSDTQYFGPGTRLTVL.

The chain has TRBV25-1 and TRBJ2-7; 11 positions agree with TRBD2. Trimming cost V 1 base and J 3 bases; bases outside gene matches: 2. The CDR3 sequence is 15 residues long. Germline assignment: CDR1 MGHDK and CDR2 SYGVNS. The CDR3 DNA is TGTGCCAGCAGTGAATCGGGACTAGCGGTCTACGAGCAGTACTTC. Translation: CASSESGLAVYEQYF.

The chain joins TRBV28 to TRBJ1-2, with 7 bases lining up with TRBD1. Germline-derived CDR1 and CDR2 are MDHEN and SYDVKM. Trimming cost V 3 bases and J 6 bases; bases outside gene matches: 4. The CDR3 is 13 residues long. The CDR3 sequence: CASSFKGADGYTF. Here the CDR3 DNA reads TGTGCCAGCAGTTTTAAGGGGGCGGATGGCTACACCTTC.

The CDR3 DNA reads TGTGCCAGTAGACCCACCACAGGGGAAGACTTCACAGATACGCAGTATTTT. Protein product: CASRPTTGEDFTDTQYF. The rearrangement joins TRBV19 to TRBJ2-3; 7 positions match TRBD1. Per the germline V gene, CDR1 is LNHDA and CDR2 is SQIVND (reference sequence). CDR3 size: 17 residues. V lost 6 bases, J lost 2 bases, and 14 bases stayed unmatched.